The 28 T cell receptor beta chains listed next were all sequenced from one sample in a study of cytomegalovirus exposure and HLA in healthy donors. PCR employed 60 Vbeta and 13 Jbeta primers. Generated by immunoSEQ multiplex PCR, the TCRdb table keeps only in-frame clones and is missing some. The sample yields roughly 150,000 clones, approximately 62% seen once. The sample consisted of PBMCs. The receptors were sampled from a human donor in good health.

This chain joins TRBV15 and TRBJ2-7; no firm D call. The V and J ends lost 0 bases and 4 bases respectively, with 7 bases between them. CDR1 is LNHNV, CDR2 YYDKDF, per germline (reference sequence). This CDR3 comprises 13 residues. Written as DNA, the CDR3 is TGTGCCACCAGCAGAGATTTCGGGTACGAGCAGTACTTC. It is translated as CATSRDFGYEQYF.

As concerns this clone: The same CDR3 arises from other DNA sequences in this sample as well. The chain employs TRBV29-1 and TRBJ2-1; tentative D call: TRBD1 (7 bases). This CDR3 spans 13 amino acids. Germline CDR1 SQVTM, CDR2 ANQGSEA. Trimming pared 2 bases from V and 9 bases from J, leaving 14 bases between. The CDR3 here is CSVERQGGFEQFF. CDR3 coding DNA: TGCAGCGTTGAACGCCAGGGGGGTTTTGAGCAGTTCTTC.

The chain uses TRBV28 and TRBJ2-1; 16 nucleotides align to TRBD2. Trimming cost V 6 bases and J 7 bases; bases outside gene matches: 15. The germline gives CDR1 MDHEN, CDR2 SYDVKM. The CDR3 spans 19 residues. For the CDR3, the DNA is TGTGCCAGCAGAAAACCACTAGGGACTAGCGGGAGGGCCCGGAATGAGCAGTTCTTC. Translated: CASRKPLGTSGRARNEQFF.

The CDR3 DNA sequence: TGCAGCGTTGAAGATAGGGGAACAGGGGGCGTCGCTGAAGCTTTCTTT. Its translation: CSVEDRGTGGVAEAFF. This chain links TRBV29-1 with TRBJ1-1, with 9 bases fitting TRBD1. The germline CDR1 and CDR2 sequences are SQVTM and ANQGSEA. Trimming at V came to 0 bases and at J to 6 bases, leaving 11 bases not matched to a gene. The CDR3 is 16 residues long.

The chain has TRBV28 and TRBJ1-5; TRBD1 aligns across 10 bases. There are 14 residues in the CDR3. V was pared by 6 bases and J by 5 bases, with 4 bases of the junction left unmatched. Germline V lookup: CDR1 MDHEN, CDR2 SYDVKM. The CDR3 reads CASRSGTGDQPQHF. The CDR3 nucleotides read TGTGCCAGCAGGTCCGGGACAGGGGATCAGCCCCAGCATTTT.

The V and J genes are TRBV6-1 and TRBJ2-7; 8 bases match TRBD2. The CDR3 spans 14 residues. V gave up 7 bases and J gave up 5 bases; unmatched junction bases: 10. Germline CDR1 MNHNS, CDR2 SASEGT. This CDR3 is CASMNLGTSNEQYF. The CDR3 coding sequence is TGTGCCAGCATGAATCTCGGGACTAGTAACGAGCAGTACTTC.

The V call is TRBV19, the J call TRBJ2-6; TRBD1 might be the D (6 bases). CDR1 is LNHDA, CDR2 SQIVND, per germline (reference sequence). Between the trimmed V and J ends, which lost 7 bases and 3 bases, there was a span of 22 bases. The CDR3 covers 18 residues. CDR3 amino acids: CASTPVGRGTFGANVLTF. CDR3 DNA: TGTGCCAGTACCCCCGTTGGCAGGGGTACCTTTGGGGCCAACGTCCTGACTTTC.

CDR3 DNA sequence: TGTGCCAGCTCACCAGAGACAGGGGGCCCACTTGGGCTAACATCCTACAATGAGCAGTTCTTC. Its translation: CASSPETGGPLGLTSYNEQFF. The gene calls are TRBV18 and TRBJ2-1; 10 positions agree with TRBD1. This CDR3 has 21 residues. The V gene's germline CDR1 is KGHSH and CDR2 LQKENI. V was pared by 2 bases and J by 1 base, with 17 bases of the junction left unmatched.

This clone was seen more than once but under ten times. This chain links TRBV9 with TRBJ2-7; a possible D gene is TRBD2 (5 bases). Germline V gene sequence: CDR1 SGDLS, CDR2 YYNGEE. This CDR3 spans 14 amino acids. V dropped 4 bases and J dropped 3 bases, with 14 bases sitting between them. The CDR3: CASSPRGGGYEQYF. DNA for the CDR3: TGTGCCAGCAGCCCCCGTGGAGGCGGCTACGAGCAGTACTTC.

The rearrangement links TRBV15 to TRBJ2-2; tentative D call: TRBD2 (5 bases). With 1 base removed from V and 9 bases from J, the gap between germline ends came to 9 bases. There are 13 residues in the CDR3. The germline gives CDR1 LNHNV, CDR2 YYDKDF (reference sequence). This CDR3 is CATSRAGVWELFF. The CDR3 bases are TGTGCCACCAGCAGAGCCGGGGTTTGGGAGCTGTTTTTT.

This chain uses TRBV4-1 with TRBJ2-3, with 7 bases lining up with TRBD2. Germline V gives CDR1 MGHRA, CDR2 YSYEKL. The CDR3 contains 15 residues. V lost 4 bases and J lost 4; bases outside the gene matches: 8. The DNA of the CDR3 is TGCGCCAGCAGCCGGGCTGGGGGGGAGGCAGATACGCAGTATTTT. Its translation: CASSRAGGEADTQYF.

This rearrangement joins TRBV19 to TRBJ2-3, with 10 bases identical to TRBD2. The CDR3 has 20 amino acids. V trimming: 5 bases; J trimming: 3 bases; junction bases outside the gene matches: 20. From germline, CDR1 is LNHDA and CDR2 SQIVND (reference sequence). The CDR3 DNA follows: TGTGCCAGTAGTCTCCCCACGGGAGAACTAGCGGGATCCTTAACAGATACGCAGTATTTT. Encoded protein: CASSLPTGELAGSLTDTQYF.

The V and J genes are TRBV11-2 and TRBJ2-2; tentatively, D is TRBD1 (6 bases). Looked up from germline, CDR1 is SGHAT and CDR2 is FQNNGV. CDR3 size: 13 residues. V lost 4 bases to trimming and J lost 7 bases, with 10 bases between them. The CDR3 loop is CASSSTGNGELFF. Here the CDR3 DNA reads TGTGCCAGCAGCTCTACAGGGAACGGGGAGCTGTTTTTT.

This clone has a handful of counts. CDR3 residues: CASSFGQGNGYTF. The DNA of the CDR3 is TGTGCCAGCAGTTTTGGTCAGGGTAATGGCTACACCTTC. The genes are TRBV28 and TRBJ1-2; D is perhaps TRBD1 (5 bases). The CDR3 is 13 residues long. V was shortened by 3 bases and J by 6 bases, with 11 bases between the two germline ends. In germline, CDR1 is MDHEN, CDR2 SYDVKM.

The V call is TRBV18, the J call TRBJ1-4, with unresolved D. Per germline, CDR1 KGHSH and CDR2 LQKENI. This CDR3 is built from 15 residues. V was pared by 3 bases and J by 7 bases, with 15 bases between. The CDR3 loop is CASSPQRQPSEKLFF. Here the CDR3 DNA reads TGTGCCAGCTCACCGCAGCGGCAGCCTAGTGAAAAACTGTTTTTT.

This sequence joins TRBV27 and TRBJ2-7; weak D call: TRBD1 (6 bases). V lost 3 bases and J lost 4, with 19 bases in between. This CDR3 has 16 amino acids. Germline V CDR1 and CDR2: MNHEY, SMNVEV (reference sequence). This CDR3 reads CASSLGAGRLGYEQYF. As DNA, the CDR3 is TGTGCCAGCAGTTTGGGGGCAGGGCGATTAGGGTACGAGCAGTACTTC.

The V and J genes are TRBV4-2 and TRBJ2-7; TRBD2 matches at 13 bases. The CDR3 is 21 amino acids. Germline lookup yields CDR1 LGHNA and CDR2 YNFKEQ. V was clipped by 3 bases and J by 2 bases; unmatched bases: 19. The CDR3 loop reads CASSHNPLNPSLAGGAYEQYF. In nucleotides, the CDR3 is TGTGCCAGCAGCCACAACCCATTAAACCCCTCACTAGCGGGAGGGGCCTACGAGCAGTACTTC.

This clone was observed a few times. The CDR3 region has the DNA TGTGCTAGTGGTGGACAGGGGATTGAGCAGTTCTTC. Its translation is CASGGQGIEQFF. The chain couples TRBV12-5 to TRBJ2-1; 9 bases map to TRBD1. This CDR3 is built from 12 residues. The V gene's germline CDR1 is LGHNT and CDR2 FRNRAP. V gave up 5 bases and J gave up 9 bases; unmatched junction bases: 2.

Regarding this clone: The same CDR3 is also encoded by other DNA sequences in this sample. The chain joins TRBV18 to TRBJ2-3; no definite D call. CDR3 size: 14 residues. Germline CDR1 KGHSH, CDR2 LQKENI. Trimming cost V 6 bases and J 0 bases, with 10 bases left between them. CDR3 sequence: CASSPGPSTDTQYF. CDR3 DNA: TGTGCCAGCTCCCCGGGTCCTAGCACAGATACGCAGTATTTT.

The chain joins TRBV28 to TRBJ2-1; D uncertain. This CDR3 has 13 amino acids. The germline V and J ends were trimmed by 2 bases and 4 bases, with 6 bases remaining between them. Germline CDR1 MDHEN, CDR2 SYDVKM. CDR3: CASSLGEYNEQFF. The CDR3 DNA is TGTGCCAGCAGTTTAGGAGAGTACAATGAGCAGTTCTTC. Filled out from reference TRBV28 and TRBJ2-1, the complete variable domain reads DVKVTQSSRYLVKRTGEKVFLECVQDMDHENMFWYRQDPGLGLRLIYFSYDVKMKEKGDIPEGYSVSREKKERFSLILESASTNQTSMYLCASSLGEYNEQFFGPGTRLTVL.

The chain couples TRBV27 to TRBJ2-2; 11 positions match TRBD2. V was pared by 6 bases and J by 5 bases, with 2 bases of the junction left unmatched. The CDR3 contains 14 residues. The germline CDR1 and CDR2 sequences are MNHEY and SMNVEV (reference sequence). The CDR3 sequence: CASRVAGGTGELFF. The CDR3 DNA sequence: TGTGCCAGCAGAGTAGCGGGAGGGACCGGGGAGCTGTTTTTT.

The CDR3 loop is CASSPQGMNTEAFF. As DNA, the CDR3 is TGTGCCAGCTCACCACAGGGGATGAACACTGAAGCTTTCTTT. J is TRBJ1-1 and V is TRBV18; tentative D call: TRBD1 (5 bases). Germline loops: CDR1 KGHSH, CDR2 LQKENI. This CDR3 is 14 amino acids long. V lost 1 base and J lost 0, with 6 bases in between.

CDR3 in amino acids: CASSGGGTRGFNQPQHF. The DNA of the CDR3 is TGTGCCAGCAGCGGGGGGGGCACCCGGGGGTTTAATCAGCCCCAGCATTTT. This chain uses TRBV9 with TRBJ1-5, with a weak D call TRBD1 (6 bases). CDR1 and CDR2 (germline): SGDLS, YYNGEE. V was trimmed by 3 bases and J by 4 bases, leaving 20 bases between them. This CDR3 has 17 residues.

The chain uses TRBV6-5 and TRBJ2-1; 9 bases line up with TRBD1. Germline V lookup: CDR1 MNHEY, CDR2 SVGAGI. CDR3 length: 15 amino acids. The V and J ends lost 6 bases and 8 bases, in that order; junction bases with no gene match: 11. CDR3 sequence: CASRGTGLAGYEQFF. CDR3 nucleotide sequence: TGTGCCAGCAGGGGGACAGGGCTGGCGGGGTATGAGCAGTTCTTC.

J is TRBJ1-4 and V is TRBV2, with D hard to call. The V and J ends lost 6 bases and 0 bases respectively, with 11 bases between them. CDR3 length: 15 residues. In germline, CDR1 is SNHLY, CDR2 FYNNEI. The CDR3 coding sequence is TGTGCCAGCAGGCGGTGGGTTGCAACTAATGAAAAACTGTTTTTT. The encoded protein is CASRRWVATNEKLFF.

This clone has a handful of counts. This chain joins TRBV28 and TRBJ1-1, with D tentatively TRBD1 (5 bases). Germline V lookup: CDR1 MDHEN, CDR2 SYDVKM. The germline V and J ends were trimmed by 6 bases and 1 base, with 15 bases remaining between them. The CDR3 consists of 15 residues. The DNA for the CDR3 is TGTGCCAGCAGGGCGACCGGGCAGGGGAACACTGAAGCTTTCTTT. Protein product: CASRATGQGNTEAFF. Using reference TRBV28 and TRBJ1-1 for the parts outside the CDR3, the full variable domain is DVKVTQSSRYLVKRTGEKVFLECVQDMDHENMFWYRQDPGLGLRLIYFSYDVKMKEKGDIPEGYSVSREKKERFSLILESASTNQTSMYLCASRATGQGNTEAFFGQGTRLTVV.

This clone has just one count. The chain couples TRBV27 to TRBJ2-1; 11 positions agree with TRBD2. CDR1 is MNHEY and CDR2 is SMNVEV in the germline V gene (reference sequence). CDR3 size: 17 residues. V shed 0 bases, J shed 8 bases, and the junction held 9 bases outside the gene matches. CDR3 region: CASSLSPLAGVFDEQFF. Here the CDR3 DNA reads TGTGCCAGCAGTTTATCGCCACTAGCGGGAGTTTTCGATGAGCAGTTCTTC.

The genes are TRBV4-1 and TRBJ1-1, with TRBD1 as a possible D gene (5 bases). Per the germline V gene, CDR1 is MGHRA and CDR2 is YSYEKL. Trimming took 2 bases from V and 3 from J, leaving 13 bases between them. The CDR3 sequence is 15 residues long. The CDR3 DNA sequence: TGCGCCAGCAGCCAAATGACAGTCAGGGACACTGAAGCTTTCTTT. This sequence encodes CASSQMTVRDTEAFF.